This T cell receptor (beta chain) comes out of a study of shared clonotypes between healthy human individuals. In the study overall: A couple of women and a few men aged 18 to 49 made up the donors.

With regard to this clone: Antigen specificity is unknown. The sample holds other DNA sequences that translate to the same CDR3.

Sequencing was at deep level. Researchers divided each subset's genomic DNA evenly across several immunoSEQ plates. Using immunoSEQ multiplex PCR, the repertoire was profiled, and TCRdb retains in-frame clones only, with some absent. The sample contains millions of clones, about 92% of which appear only once. Study-level findings and limits: Among donors, the sharing of clonotypes was expected to be influenced by sequencing depth.

The sequencing input was naive CD4+ T cells from PBMCs. Regarding subset: CD45RA+ positively selected. The source of this sequence is a young man in good health. Some clones in this sample may be carry-over from other donors' samples.

CDR3 DNA sequence: TGTGCCAGCAGCAGAACTAGCGGGAGCTCCTACGAGCAGTACTTC. It specifies CASSRTSGSSYEQYF. The chain carries TRBV6-5 and TRBJ2-7; 11 bases map to TRBD2. CDR1 MNHEY and CDR2 SVGAGI come from the germline V gene. This CDR3 spans 15 amino acids. V lost 6 bases, J lost 0 bases, and 4 bases stayed unmatched.